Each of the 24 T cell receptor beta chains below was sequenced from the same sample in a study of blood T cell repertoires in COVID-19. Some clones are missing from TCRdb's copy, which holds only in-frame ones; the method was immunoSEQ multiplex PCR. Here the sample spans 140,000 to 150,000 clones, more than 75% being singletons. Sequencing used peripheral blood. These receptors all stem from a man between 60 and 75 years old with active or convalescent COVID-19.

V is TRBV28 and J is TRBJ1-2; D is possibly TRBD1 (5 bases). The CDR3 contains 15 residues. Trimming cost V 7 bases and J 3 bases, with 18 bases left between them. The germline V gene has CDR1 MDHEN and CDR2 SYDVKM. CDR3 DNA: TGTGCCAGCATAGCGGGGGGGATAAGGGACTATGGCTACACCTTC. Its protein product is CASIAGGIRDYGYTF.

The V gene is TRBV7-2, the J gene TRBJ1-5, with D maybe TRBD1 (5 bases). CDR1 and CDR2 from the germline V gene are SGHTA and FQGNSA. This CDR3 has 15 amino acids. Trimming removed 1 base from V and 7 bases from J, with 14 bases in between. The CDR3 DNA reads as TGTGCCAGCAGCTTAGTCGGTGGGCAGGGACAGCCCCAGCATTTT. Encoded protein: CASSLVGGQGQPQHF.

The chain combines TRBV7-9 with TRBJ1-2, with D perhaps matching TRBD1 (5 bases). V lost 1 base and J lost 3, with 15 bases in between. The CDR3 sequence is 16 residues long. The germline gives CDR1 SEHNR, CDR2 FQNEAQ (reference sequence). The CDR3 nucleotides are TGTGCCAGCAGCTTAGGGTCAGGGCGGCGTGACTATGGCTACACCTTC. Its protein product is CASSLGSGRRDYGYTF.

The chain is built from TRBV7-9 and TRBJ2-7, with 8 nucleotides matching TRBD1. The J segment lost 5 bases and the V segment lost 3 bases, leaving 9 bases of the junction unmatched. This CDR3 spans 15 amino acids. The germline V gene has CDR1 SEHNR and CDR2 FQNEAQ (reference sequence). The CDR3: CASSLDGQGGNEQYF. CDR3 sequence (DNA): TGTGCCAGCAGCTTGGACGGACAGGGAGGAAACGAGCAGTACTTC.

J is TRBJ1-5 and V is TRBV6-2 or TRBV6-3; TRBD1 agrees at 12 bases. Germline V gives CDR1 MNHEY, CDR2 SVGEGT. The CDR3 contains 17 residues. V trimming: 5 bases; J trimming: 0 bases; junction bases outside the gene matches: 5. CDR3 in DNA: TGTGCCAGCAGTGGGGGACAGGGGGCAGATAGCAATCAGCCCCAGCATTTT. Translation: CASSGGQGADSNQPQHF.

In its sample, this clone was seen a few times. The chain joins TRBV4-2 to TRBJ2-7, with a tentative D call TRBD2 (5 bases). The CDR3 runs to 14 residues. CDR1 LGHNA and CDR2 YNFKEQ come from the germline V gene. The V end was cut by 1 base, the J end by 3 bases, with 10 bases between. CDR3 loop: CASSQGSAGYEQYF. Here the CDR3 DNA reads TGTGCCAGCAGCCAAGGGTCGGCGGGCTACGAGCAGTACTTC.

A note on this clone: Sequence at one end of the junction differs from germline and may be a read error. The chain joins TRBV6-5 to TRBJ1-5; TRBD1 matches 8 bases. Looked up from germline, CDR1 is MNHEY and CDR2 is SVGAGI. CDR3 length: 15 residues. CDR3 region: CASTGGAYSNQPQHF. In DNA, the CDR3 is TGTGCAAGCACAGGGGGAGCATATAGCAATCAGCCCCAGCATTTT.

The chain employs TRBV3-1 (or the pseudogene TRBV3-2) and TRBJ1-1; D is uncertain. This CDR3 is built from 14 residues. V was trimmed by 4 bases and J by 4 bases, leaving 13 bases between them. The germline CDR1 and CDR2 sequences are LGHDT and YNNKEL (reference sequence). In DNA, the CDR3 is TGTGCCAGCAGCCCCAGACGAGGGCGCACTGAAGCTTTCTTT. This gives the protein CASSPRRGRTEAFF.

The CDR3 spells CASNSLGQPNTEAFF. CDR3 sequence (DNA): TGTGCCAGTAATTCCCTCGGACAGCCGAACACTGAAGCTTTCTTT. The chain combines TRBV19 with TRBJ1-1; possible D gene TRBD1, 6 bases. V was clipped by 7 bases and J by 1 base, with 16 bases between them. The CDR3 totals 15 residues. The germline CDR1 and CDR2 sequences are LNHDA and SQIVND (reference sequence). The whole variable domain, filled in from reference TRBV19 and TRBJ1-1, reads DGGITQSPKYLFRKEGQNVTLSCEQNLNHDAMYWYRQDPGQGLRLIYYSQIVNDFQKGDIAEGYSVSREKKESFPLTVTSAQKNPTAFYLCASNSLGQPNTEAFFGQGTRLTVV.

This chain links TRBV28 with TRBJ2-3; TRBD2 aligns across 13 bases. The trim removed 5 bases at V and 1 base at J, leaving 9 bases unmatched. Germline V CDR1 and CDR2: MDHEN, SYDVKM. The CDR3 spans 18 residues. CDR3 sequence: CASSLTSGRAPRTDTQYF. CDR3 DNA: TGTGCCAGCAGTCTCACTAGCGGGAGGGCCCCTCGCACAGATACGCAGTATTTT. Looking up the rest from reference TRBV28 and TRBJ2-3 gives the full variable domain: DVKVTQSSRYLVKRTGEKVFLECVQDMDHENMFWYRQDPGLGLRLIYFSYDVKMKEKGDIPEGYSVSREKKERFSLILESASTNQTSMYLCASSLTSGRAPRTDTQYFGPGTRLTVL.

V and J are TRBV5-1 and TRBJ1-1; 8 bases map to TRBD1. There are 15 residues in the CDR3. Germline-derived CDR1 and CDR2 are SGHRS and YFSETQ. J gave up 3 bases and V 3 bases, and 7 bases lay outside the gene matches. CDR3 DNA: TGCGCCAGCAGCTCCATCGGACAGGGAGACACTGAAGCTTTCTTT. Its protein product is CASSSIGQGDTEAFF.

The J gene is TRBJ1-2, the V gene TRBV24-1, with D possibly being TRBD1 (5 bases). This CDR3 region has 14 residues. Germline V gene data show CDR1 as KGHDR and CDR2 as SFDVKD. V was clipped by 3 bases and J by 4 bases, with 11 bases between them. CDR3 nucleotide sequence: TGTGCCACCAGTGATGGGACTCGCATCTATGGCTACACCTTC. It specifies CATSDGTRIYGYTF.

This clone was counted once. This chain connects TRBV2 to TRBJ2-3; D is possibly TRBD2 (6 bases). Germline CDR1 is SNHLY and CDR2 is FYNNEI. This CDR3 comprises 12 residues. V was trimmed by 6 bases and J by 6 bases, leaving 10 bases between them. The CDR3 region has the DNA TGTGCCAGCAGGGGGCTAGCGGATACGCAGTATTTT. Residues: CASRGLADTQYF.

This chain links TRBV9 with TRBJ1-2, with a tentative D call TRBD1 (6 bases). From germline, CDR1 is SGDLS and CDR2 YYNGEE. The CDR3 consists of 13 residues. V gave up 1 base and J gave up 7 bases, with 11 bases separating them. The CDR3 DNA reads TGTGCCAGCAGCGTACGGGGGGCGTTTGGCTACACCTTC. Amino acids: CASSVRGAFGYTF.

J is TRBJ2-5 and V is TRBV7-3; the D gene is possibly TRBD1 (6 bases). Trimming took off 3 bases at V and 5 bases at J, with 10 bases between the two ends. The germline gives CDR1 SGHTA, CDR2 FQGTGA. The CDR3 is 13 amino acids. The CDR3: CASSLGRGETQYF. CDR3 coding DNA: TGTGCCAGCAGCTTGGGCAGGGGTGAGACCCAGTACTTC.

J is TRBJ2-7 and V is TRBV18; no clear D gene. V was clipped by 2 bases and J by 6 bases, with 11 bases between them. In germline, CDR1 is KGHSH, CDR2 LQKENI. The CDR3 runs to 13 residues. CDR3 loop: CASSPGASPEQYF. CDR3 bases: TGTGCCAGCTCACCAGGCGCTAGTCCCGAGCAGTACTTC.

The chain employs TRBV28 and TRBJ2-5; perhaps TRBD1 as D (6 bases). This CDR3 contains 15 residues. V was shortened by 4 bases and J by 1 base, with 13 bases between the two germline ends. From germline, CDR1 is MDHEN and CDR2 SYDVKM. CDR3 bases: TGTGCCAGCAGTTCATTCGGACAGATCCAAGAGACCCAGTACTTC. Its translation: CASSSFGQIQETQYF. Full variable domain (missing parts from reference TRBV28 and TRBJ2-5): DVKVTQSSRYLVKRTGEKVFLECVQDMDHENMFWYRQDPGLGLRLIYFSYDVKMKEKGDIPEGYSVSREKKERFSLILESASTNQTSMYLCASSSFGQIQETQYFGPGTRLLVL.

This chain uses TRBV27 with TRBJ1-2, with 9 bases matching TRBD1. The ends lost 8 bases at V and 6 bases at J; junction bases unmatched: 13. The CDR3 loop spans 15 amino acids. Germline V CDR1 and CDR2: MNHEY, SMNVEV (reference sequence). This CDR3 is CASSHRDREIDGYTF. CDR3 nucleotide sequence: TGTGCCAGCTCACACCGGGACAGGGAAATCGATGGCTACACCTTC.

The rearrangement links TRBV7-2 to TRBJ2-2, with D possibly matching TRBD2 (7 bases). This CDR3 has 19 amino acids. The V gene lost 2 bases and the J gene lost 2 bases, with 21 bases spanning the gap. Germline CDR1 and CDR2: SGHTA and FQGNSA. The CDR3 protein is CASSLRGAGLAVNTGELFF. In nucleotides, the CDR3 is TGTGCCAGCAGCTTACGGGGGGCAGGGCTAGCAGTAAACACCGGGGAGCTGTTTTTT.

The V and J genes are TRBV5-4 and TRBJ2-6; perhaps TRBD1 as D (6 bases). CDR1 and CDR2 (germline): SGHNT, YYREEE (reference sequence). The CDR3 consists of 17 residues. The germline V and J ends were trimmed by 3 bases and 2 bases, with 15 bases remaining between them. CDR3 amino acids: CASSSIIQGAGANVLTF. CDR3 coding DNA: TGTGCCAGCAGCTCGATAATACAGGGAGCTGGGGCCAACGTCCTGACTTTC. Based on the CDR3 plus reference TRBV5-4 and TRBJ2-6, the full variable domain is ETGVTQSPTHLIKTRGQQVTLRCSSQSGHNTVSWYQQALGQGPQFIFQYYREEENGRGNFPPRFSGLQFPNYSSELNVNALELDDSALYLCASSSIIQGAGANVLTFGAGSRLTVL.

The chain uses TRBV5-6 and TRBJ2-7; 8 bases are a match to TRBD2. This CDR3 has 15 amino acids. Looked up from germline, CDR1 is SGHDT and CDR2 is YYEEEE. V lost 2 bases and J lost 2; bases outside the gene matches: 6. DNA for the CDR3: TGTGCCAGCAGCTTACCGGGCGGGGGGACCTACGAGCAGTACTTC. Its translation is CASSLPGGGTYEQYF. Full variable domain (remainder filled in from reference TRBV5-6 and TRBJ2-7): DAGVTQSPTHLIKTRGQQVTLRCSPKSGHDTVSWYQQALGQGPQFIFQYYEEEERQRGNFPDRFSGHQFPNYSSELNVNALLLGDSALYLCASSLPGGGTYEQYFGPGTRLTVT.

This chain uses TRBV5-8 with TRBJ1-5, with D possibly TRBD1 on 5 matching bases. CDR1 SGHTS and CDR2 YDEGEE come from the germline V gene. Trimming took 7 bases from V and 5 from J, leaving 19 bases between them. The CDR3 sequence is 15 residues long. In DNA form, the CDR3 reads TGTGCCAGCCCCCGGGGGGGGAGGGGAGATCAGCCCCAGCATTTT. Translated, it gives CASPRGGRGDQPQHF.

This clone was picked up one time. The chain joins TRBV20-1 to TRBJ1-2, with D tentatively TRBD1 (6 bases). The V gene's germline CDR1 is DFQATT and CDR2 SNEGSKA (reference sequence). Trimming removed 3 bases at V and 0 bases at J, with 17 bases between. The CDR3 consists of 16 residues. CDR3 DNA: TGCAGTGCTAGTCCCAGGACAGCGACAACTAACTATGGCTACACCTTC. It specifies CSASPRTATTNYGYTF.

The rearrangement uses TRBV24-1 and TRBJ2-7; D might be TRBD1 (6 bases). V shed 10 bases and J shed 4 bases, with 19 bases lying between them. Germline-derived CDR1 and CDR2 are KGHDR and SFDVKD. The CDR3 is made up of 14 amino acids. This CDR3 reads CATSPAGTTYEQYF. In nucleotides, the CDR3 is TGTGCCACAAGCCCAGCCGGGACAACGTACGAGCAGTACTTC.